This is a list of T cell receptor beta chains from one sample in a study of CD8 T cells in ankylosing spondylitis. TCRdb redid the calling of the 5' RACE reads with MiXCR, one entry per CDR3 protein. Of some 800,000 distinct CDR3 sequences listed, roughly 12% are singletons. Sequenced: blood, either unsorted or a sorted T cell fraction (not recorded which). Receptors originate from a male donor with ankylosing spondylitis. Both conserved end residues are trimmed from each CDR3. Fields, in order: J gene, V gene, CDR3 protein.

TRBJ1-2,TRBV28,ASSPPRLGGYGYT
TRBJ2-7,TRBV4-3,ASSQGVSNEQY
TRBJ2-5,TRBV20-1,SARGLPLQETQY
TRBJ2-3,TRBV11-1,ASSPPRDSTDTQY
TRBJ1-2,TRBV15,ATSAGRRYGYT
TRBJ2-6,TRBV7-9,ASSVMRGANVLT
TRBJ2-3,TRBV12-3/TRBV12-4,ASIKRGEIDTQY
TRBJ2-5,TRBV20-1,SAPGLAHETQY
TRBJ2-7,TRBV5-1,ASSLDNSYEQY
TRBJ2-2,TRBV20-1,SAMYRDRGPGELF
TRBJ2-2,TRBV24-1,ATSIRTGELF
TRBJ2-7,TRBV6-1,ATEKQGYEQY
TRBJ2-1,TRBV12-3/TRBV12-4,ASSPRGAETKNEQF
TRBJ2-3,TRBV9,ASSVDGSGSTDTQY
TRBJ1-1,TRBV7-2,ASSWYTGNTEAF
TRBJ2-2,TRBV6-1,ASRSRGGANTGELF
TRBJ1-1,TRBV12-3/TRBV12-4,ASIKSNTEAF
TRBJ1-2,TRBV20-1,SARTGALYGYT
TRBJ2-1,TRBV20-1,CARDPLADAYNEQF
TRBJ2-7,TRBV14,ASSQKLGQSYEQY
TRBJ1-1,TRBV21-1,ASSNVEQGARWTEAF
TRBJ2-3,TRBV20-1,SVRDRTSTDTQY
TRBJ2-7,TRBV6-5,ASSYARGTYEQY
TRBJ1-4,TRBV27,ASSRGVVEKLF
TRBJ2-3,TRBV29-1,SYGGGGSRDTQY
TRBJ2-6,TRBV6-2/TRBV6-3,ASSYSRITNVLT
TRBJ2-5,TRBV20-1,SARYYYTQETQY
TRBJ2-3,TRBV3-1,ASSQDLTRSDTQY
TRBJ2-1,TRBV24-1,ATSDSDRNEQF
TRBJ2-1,TRBV20-1,SASGGLGTSGSYEQF
TRBJ1-2,TRBV20-1,SARDKVEYGYT
TRBJ1-2,TRBV20-1,SARDGNFNYGYT
TRBJ2-3,TRBV10-3,AISESGSTDTQY
TRBJ1-4,TRBV6-5,ASSLLREGEKLF
TRBJ1-2,TRBV11-2,ASSLRFDYGYT
TRBJ2-3,TRBV18,ASSPALERPQY
TRBJ2-7,TRBV29-1,STSGQGPYEQY
TRBJ1-2,TRBV29-1,SVEETTTGNYGYT
TRBJ2-7,TRBV28,ASASPGIPYEQY
TRBJ1-1,TRBV12-3/TRBV12-4,ASSRGETEAF
TRBJ2-5,TRBV20-1,SAPIPTGTRETQY
TRBJ2-7,TRBV20-1,SSLGYEQY
TRBJ2-2,TRBV19,ASSGSRTSNTGELF
TRBJ2-6,TRBV27,ASSPRVSGQRPGANVLT
TRBJ1-6,TRBV11-2,ASSLAGQGFTSPLH
TRBJ1-2,TRBV5-1,ASSIQGDGYT
TRBJ2-3,TRBV20-1,SARVAGVDTQY
TRBJ2-3,TRBV11-2,ASSVRLGGSTDTQY